Below are 11 T cell receptor beta chains sequenced from a single sample in a study of T cells in women clearing cervical HPV infection. Sequenced by immunoSEQ multiplex PCR; TCRdb stores in-frame clones only, minus some. The specimen's table records tens of thousands of clones. The sequenced sample was blood buffy coat. These receptors all stem from a woman between 18 and 75 years old with a cervical HPV16 infection that either progressed to CIN3+ or cleared (not recorded which).

About this clone itself: The observed sequence ends 3 residues before the CDR3 terminus, with the missing tail filled in from the germline J gene. The V and J genes are TRBV4-2 and TRBJ2-5; TRBD2 aligns across 9 bases. Trimming took 1 base from V and 7 from J; bases not matched to a gene: 13. Germline V gene lookup returns CDR1 LGHNA and CDR2 YNFKEQ. The CDR3 totals 17 residues. This chain's CDR3 is CASSQGLAAGGGWTQYF. Incomplete CDR3 DNA: TGTGCCAGCAGCCAAGGTCTGGCAGCGGGGGGCGGTTGGACC.

Remarks on this clone: The read terminates 3 residues before the CDR3 end, so the remaining end is supplied by the germline J gene. The chain has TRBV18 and TRBJ1-1, with a possible D match to TRBD1 (6 bases). Germline V gene data show CDR1 as KGHSH and CDR2 as LQKENI. CDR3 length equals 13 residues. The DNA read from the CDR3 is TGTGCCAGCTCACCGACGGATCCAGGGGAG. It specifies CASSPTDPGE. The complete CDR3 protein is CASSPTDPGEAFF. The complete variable domain, with remaining parts taken from reference TRBV18 and TRBJ1-1, reads NAGVMQNPRHLVRRRGQEARLRCSPMKGHSHVYWYRQLPEEGLKFMVYLQKENIIDESGMPKERFSAEFPKEGPSILRIQQVVRGDSAAYFCASSPTDPGEAFFGQGTRLTVV.

Comment on this clone: The read stops 3 residues short of the end of the CDR3; the missing end is completed from the germline J gene. The rearrangement links TRBV7-3 to TRBJ2-1; 7 bases line up with TRBD2. The CDR3 has 16 residues. V lost 2 bases, J lost 3 bases, and 7 bases stayed unmatched. Germline lookup yields CDR1 SGHTA and CDR2 FQGTGA. CDR3 protein: CASSLEAAGDYNEQFF. The sequenced part of the CDR3 DNA is TGTGCCAGCAGCTTAGAAGCGGCGGGGGACTACAATGAG.

A remark on this clone: The CDR3 end lies 3 residues beyond the end of the read and is filled in from the germline J gene. The V call is TRBV20-1, the J call TRBJ1-2, with 9 bases lining up with TRBD1. This CDR3 is 13 amino acids long. CDR1 and CDR2 (germline): DFQATT, SNEGSKA (reference sequence). Partial CDR3 DNA: TGCAGTGCTAGAGAAGGACAGGGGCAGGGC. This codes for CSAREGQGQG. From start to end, the CDR3 is CSAREGQGQGYTF.

Points on this clone: The read ends 3 residues shy of where the CDR3 ends; the end is completed using the germline J gene. V usage is TRBV6-1 and J usage is TRBJ1-4; 12 bases are shared with TRBD1. The ends lost 1 base at V and 8 bases at J; junction bases unmatched: 5. The germline gives CDR1 MNHNS, CDR2 SASEGT. CDR3 length equals 16 residues. Partial CDR3 DNA: TGTGCCAGCAGTGAAGAGGGGGGGACAGGGGGCGAAAAA. Translated: CASSEEGGTGGEK. The full CDR3 is CASSEEGGTGGEKLFF.

To note about this clone: The read terminates 3 residues ahead of where the CDR3 ends, so the germline J gene completes it. The rearrangement links TRBV7-3 to TRBJ2-5; D not resolved. The length of the CDR3 is 12 residues. The V end was cut by 5 bases, the J end by 3 bases, with 7 bases between. CDR1 and CDR2 (germline): SGHTA, FQGTGA. CDR3 DNA, as far as it was read: TGTGCCAGCAGCGCCCTAGAAGAGACC. Amino acids: CASSALEET. The full-length CDR3 reads as CASSALEETQYF.

Worth noting for this clone: Read sequence stops 3 residues before the CDR3 end, and the germline J gene provides the missing end. This chain joins TRBV19 and TRBJ2-1, with 13 bases fitting TRBD2. Trimming removed 5 bases from V and 8 bases from J; junction bases left unmatched: 6. The CDR3 spans 15 residues. Germline CDR1 reads LNHDA; CDR2 reads SQIVND (reference sequence). CDR3 bases read: TGTGCCAGTAGTTTCGGACTAGCGGGGGCGGATGAG. It is translated as CASSFGLAGADE. The whole CDR3 reads CASSFGLAGADEQFF.

Concerning this clone: The read gets to within 3 residues of the CDR3 end, and the germline J gene fills in the rest. V usage is TRBV6-4 and J usage is TRBJ2-1; a weak D match, TRBD1 (5 bases). Germline V gene lookup returns CDR1 MRHNA and CDR2 SNTAGT. Trimming left V 2 bases short and J 0 bases short, with 14 bases between. The CDR3 length is 17 residues. The CDR3 bases that were read are TGTGCCAGCAGTGACCTTTGGGGCCCCAGCTCCTACAATGAG. Residues: CASSDLWGPSSYNE. The entire CDR3 sequence reads CASSDLWGPSSYNEQFF.

In the case of this clone: Coverage ceases 3 residues before the CDR3 finishes, and the germline J gene fills in the end. V gene TRBV5-1 combines with J gene TRBJ1-1; no clear D gene. V lost 0 bases and J 1 base, leaving 4 bases between the germline ends. Germline CDR1 is SGHRS and CDR2 is YFSETQ. CDR3 length: 13 amino acids. The CDR3 sequence: CASSLAGNTEAFF. The CDR3 bases that were read are TGCGCCAGCAGCTTGGCGGGGAACACTGAA.

As for this clone: The read gets to within 3 residues of the CDR3 end, and the germline J gene fills in the rest. This rearrangement joins TRBV20-1 to TRBJ2-1; 10 bases fit TRBD2. In germline, CDR1 is DFQATT, CDR2 SNEGSKA (reference sequence). The V and J ends lost 0 bases and 0 bases, in that order; junction bases with no gene match: 8. This CDR3 is built from 18 residues. CDR3 bases read: TGCAGTGCTAGAGATCGAATTAGCGGGGGGAGCTCCTACAATGAG. Its protein product is CSARDRISGGSSYNE. The entire CDR3 protein is CSARDRISGGSSYNEQFF.

Comment on this clone: Coverage ceases 3 residues before the CDR3 finishes, and the germline J gene fills in the end. The chain is built from TRBV7-2 and TRBJ1-2; D possibly corresponds to TRBD1 (6 bases). Between the trimmed V and J ends, which lost 5 bases and 4 bases, there was a span of 11 bases. CDR1 is SGHTA and CDR2 is FQGNSA in the germline V gene. The CDR3 length is 13 residues. The CDR3 sequence: CASSPGQSYGYTF. The DNA read from the CDR3 is TGTGCCAGCAGCCCCGGACAGAGCTATGGC. The complete variable domain, with remaining parts taken from reference TRBV7-2 and TRBJ1-2, reads GAGVSQSPSNKVTEKGKDVELRCDPISGHTALYWYRQSLGQGLEFLIYFQGNSAPDKSGLPSDRFSAERTGGSVSTLTIQRTQQEDSAVYLCASSPGQSYGYTFGSGTRLTVV.